The TCR beta chain described here comes from a study of shared T cell receptors in the human thymus. This clone was recorded only once. TCRdb keeps only in-frame clones here, not all; method: immunoSEQ multiplex PCR. The sample gives 450,000 to 650,000 clones, about 80% of which show up once; more than 0.01% is in the top ten. This CDR3 comprises 19 residues. Per the germline V gene, CDR1 is SGHRS and CDR2 is YFSETQ. J gave up 1 base and V 0 bases, and 10 bases lay outside the gene matches. The same data also went into a second study, on human thymus T cells.

The chain is built from TRBV5-1 and TRBJ2-6; TRBD2 aligns across 7 bases. This TCR was sampled from a boy younger than two with a congenital heart defect. Sequenced input: thymocytes. The CDR3 here is CASSLGCGGSGSGANVLTF. In DNA form, the CDR3 reads TGCGCCAGCAGCTTGGGTTGCGGCGGGAGTGGTTCTGGGGCCAACGTCCTGACTTTC.